The present T cell receptor beta chain was sequenced within a study of T cells in tuberculosis. For this clone: What it binds is not known.

Germline values: CDR1 SQVTM, CDR2 ANQGSEA. Trimming took 3 bases from V and 1 from J, leaving 9 bases between them. This CDR3 is 13 amino acids long. Assay used: immunoSEQ multiplex PCR; TCRdb lists only in-frame clones, some missing. The sample has about 40,000 clones, about 94% seen once. The study, taken as a whole, reports: Active tuberculosis cases were adults; controls were adolescents. Smaller alpha distances in active tuberculosis partly reflected shorter CDR3-alpha lengths.

Specimen: PBMCs. The gene calls are TRBV29-1 and TRBJ1-1; possibly TRBD1 for D (5 bases). This sequence was found in a donor under 30 with latent tuberculosis or without tuberculosis infection. Some clones in this sample may be carry-over from other donors' samples. The CDR3 DNA reads as TGCAGCGTTGACGACGACAGGAACACTGAAGCTTTCTTT. Its protein is CSVDDDRNTEAFF. Full variable domain (missing parts from reference TRBV29-1 and TRBJ1-1): SAVISQKPSRDICQRGTSLTIQCQVDSQVTMMFWYRQQPGQSLTLIATANQGSEATYESGFVIDKFPISRPNLTFSTLTVSNMSPEDSSIYLCSVDDDRNTEAFFGQGTRLTVV.